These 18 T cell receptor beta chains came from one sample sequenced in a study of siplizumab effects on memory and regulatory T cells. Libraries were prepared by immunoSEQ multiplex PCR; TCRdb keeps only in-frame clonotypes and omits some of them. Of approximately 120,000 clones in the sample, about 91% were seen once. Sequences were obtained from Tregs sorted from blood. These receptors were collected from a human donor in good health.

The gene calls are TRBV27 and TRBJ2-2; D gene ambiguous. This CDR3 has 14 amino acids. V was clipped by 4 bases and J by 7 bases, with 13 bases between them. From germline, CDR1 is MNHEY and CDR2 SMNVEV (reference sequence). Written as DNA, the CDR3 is TGTGCCAGCAGTTGGGAAGGAAGGTTCGGGGAGCTGTTTTTT. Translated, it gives CASSWEGRFGELFF.

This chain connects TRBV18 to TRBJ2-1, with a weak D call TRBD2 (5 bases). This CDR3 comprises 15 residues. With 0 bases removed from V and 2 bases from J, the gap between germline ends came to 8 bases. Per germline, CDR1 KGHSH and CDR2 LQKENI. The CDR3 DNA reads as TGTGCCAGCTCACCACCGCTAGCAGCCTACAATGAGCAGTTCTTC. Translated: CASSPPLAAYNEQFF. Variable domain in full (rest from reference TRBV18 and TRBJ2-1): NAGVMQNPRHLVRRRGQEARLRCSPMKGHSHVYWYRQLPEEGLKFMVYLQKENIIDESGMPKERFSAEFPKEGPSILRIQQVVRGDSAAYFCASSPPLAAYNEQFFGPGTRLTVL.

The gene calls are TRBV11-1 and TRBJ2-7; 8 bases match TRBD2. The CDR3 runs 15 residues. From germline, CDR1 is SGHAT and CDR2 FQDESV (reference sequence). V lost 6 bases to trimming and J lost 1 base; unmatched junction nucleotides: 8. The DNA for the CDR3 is TGTGCCAGCAGTCGGGAGGGGGGAGCGTCCTACGAGCAGTACTTC. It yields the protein CASSREGGASYEQYF.

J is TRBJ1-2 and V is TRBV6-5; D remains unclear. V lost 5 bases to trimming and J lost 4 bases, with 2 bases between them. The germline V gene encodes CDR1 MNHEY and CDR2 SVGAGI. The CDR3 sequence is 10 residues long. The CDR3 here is CASSTYGYTF. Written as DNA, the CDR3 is TGTGCCAGCAGTACCTATGGCTACACCTTC.

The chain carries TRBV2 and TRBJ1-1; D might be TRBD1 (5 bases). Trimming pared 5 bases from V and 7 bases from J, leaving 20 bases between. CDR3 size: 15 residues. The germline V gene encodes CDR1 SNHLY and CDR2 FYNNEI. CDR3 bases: TGTGCCAGCAGTATAGAAGAGACGGGGGGGATTGAAGCTTTCTTT. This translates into CASSIEETGGIEAFF.

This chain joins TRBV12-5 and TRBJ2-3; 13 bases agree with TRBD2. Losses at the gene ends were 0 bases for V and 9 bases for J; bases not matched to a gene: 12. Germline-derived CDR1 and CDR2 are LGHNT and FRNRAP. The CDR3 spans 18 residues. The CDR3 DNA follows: TGTGCTAGTGGTTTGGTACCCGCTACTAGCGGGAGGGCTGACACGCAGTATTTT. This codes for CASGLVPATSGRADTQYF.

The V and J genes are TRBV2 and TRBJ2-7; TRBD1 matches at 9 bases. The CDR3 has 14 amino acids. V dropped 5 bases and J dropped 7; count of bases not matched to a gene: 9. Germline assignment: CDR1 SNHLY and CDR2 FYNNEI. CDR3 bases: TGTGCCAGCAGTAGACAGGGGGAACTGGAGGAGCAGTACTTC. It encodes CASSRQGELEEQYF.

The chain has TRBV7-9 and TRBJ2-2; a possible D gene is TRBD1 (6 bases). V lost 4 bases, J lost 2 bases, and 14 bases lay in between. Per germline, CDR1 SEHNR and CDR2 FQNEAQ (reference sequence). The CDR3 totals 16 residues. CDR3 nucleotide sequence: TGTGCCAGCAGCTGGCAGGGGACCTTAAACACCGGGGAGCTGTTTTTT. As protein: CASSWQGTLNTGELFF.

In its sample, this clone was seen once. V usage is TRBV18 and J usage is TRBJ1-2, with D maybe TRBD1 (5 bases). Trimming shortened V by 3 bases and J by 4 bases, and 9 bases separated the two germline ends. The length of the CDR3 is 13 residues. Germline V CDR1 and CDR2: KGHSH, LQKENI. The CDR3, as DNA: TGTGCCAGCTCACCGCCAGGGACCTATGGCTACACCTTC. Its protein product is CASSPPGTYGYTF.

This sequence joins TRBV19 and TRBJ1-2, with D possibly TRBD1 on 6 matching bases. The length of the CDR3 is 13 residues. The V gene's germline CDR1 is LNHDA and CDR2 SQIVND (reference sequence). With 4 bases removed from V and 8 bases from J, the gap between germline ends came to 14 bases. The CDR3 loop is CASSRPGDLGYTF. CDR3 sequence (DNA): TGTGCCAGTAGTAGGCCAGGGGACCTCGGCTACACCTTC.

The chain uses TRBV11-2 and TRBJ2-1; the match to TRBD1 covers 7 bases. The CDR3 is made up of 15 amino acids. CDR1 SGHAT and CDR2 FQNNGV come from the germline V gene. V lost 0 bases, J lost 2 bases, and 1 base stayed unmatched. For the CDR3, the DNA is TGTGCCAGCAGCTTAGACACAGGGGCCTACAATGAGCAGTTCTTC. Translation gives CASSLDTGAYNEQFF.

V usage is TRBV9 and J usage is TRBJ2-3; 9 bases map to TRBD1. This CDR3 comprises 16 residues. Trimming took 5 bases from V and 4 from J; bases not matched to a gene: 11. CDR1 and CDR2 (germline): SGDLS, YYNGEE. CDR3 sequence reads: CASSPNPGTGSDTQYF. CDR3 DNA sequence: TGTGCCAGCAGTCCAAACCCCGGGACAGGGTCAGATACGCAGTATTTT. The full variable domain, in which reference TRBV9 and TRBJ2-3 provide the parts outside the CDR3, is DSGVTQTPKHLITATGQRVTLRCSPRSGDLSVYWYQQSLDQGLQFLIQYYNGEERAKGNILERFSAQQFPDLHSELNLSSLELGDSALYFCASSPNPGTGSDTQYFGPGTRLTVL.

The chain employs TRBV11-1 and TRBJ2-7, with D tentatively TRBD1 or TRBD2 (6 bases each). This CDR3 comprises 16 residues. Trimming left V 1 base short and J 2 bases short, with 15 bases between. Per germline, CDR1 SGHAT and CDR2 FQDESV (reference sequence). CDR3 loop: CASSLDSGGHAYEQYF. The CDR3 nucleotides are TGTGCCAGCAGCTTAGACTCCGGGGGCCACGCCTACGAGCAGTACTTC. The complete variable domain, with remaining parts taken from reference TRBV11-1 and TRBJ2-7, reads EAEVAQSPRYKITEKSQAVAFWCDPISGHATLYWYRQILGQGPELLVQFQDESVVDDSQLPKDRFSAERLKGVDSTLKIQPAELGDSAMYLCASSLDSGGHAYEQYFGPGTRLTVT.

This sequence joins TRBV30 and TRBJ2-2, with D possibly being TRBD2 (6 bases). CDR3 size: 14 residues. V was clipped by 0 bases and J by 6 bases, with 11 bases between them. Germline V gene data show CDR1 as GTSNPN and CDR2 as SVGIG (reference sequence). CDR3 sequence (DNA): TGTGCCTGGAGTGTAGTCCGGAGGGCCGGGGAGCTGTTTTTT. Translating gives CAWSVVRRAGELFF.

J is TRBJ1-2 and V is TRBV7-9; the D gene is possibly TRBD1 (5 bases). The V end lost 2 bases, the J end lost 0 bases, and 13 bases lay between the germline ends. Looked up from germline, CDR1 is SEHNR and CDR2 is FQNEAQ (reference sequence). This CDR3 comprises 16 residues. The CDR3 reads CASSLPGATSNYGYTF. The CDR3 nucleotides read TGTGCCAGCAGCTTACCCGGGGCGACATCTAACTATGGCTACACCTTC.

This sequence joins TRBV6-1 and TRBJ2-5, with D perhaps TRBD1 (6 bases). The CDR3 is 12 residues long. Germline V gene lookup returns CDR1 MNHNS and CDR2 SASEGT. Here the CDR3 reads CSGAELGETQYF. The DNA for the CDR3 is TGTTCAGGGGCGGAGCTGGGAGAGACCCAGTACTTC.

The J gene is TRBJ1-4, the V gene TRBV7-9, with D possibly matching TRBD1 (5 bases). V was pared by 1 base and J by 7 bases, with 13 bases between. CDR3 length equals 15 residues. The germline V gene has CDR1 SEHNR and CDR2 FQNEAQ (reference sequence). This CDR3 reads CASSLVSSGVEKLFF. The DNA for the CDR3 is TGTGCCAGCAGCTTAGTATCCTCGGGGGTTGAAAAACTGTTTTTT.

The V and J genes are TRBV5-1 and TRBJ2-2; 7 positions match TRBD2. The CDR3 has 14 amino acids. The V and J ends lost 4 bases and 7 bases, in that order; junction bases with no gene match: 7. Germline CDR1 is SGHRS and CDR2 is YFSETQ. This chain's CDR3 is CASSERLAGGELFF. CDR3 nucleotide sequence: TGCGCCAGCAGCGAAAGACTAGCCGGCGGGGAGCTGTTTTTT.